A selection of T cell receptor beta chains follows, all from one sample in a study of T cell changes during pregnancy in multiple sclerosis. TCRdb's copy holds only in-frame clones and misses some; the assay was immunoSEQ multiplex PCR. The data show 40,000 to 45,000 clones, roughly 89% seen once. Sequencing was performed on CD4+ T cells from peripheral blood mononuclear cells, taken in the first trimester of pregnancy. These receptors were obtained from a female donor with multiple sclerosis, enrolled in a pregnancy study. Both conserved end residues are part of each CDR3. D genes are given only for firm matches. Some rows have no size entry. The others give once, few or many, or a class for an expanded clone.

J: TRBJ2-5; size: once; D: TRBD2; V: TRBV7-9; DNA: TGTGCCAGCAGCTGGTTTAGCGGGAGGGCCGGGGAGACCCAGTACTTC; CDR3: CASSWFSGRAGETQYF
J: TRBJ2-7; size: -; D: TRBD1; V: TRBV28; DNA: TGTGCCAGCAGAAAACAGGGGCCGAGCTCCTACGAGCAGTACTTC; CDR3: CASRKQGPSSYEQYF
J: TRBJ1-5; size: -; D: -; V: TRBV4-1; DNA: TGCGCCAGCAGCGCCTCGCGGACGCGGGGGAATCAGCCCCAGCATTTT; CDR3: CASSASRTRGNQPQHF
J: TRBJ2-1; size: -; D: -; V: TRBV27; DNA: TGTGCCAGCGGAGCGTCCGTAAAGATCTCCTACAATGAGCAGTTCTTC; CDR3: CASGASVKISYNEQFF
J: TRBJ2-2; size: -; D: -; V: TRBV5-4; DNA: TGTGCCAGCAGCTTTTGGGGGAGGCCGGGCACCGGGGAGCTGTTTTTT; CDR3: CASSFWGRPGTGELFF
J: TRBJ2-1; size: -; D: -; V: TRBV21-1; DNA: TGTGCCAGCAGCTTGGGACAGATGGAAAATGAGCAGTTCTTC; CDR3: CASSLGQMENEQFF
J: TRBJ2-1; size: -; D: TRBD2; V: TRBV9; DNA: TGTGCCAGCACCCCCGGACTAGTCTCCTACAATGAGCAGTTCTTC; CDR3: CASTPGLVSYNEQFF
J: TRBJ2-2; size: -; D: -; V: TRBV19; DNA: TGTGCCAGTAGTATAAGGGGCGGCGGGGAGCTGTTTTTT; CDR3: CASSIRGGGELFF
J: TRBJ2-7; size: -; D: -; V: TRBV2; DNA: TGTGCCAGCAGTCGAGGGGGGGCGGATCCCTACGAGCAGTACTTC; CDR3: CASSRGGADPYEQYF
J: TRBJ2-3; size: -; D: -; V: TRBV9; DNA: TGTGCCAGCAGCGCCGACTACCACACAGATACGCAGTATTTT; CDR3: CASSADYHTDTQYF
J: TRBJ2-2; size: -; D: -; V: TRBV6-6; DNA: TGTGCCAGCAGTTACTCGAACGGGGGAGTCGGGGAGCTGTTTTTT; CDR3: CASSYSNGGVGELFF
J: TRBJ1-2; size: -; D: -; V: TRBV20-1; DNA: TGCAGAGGAGGGGATGGGTATGGCTACACCTTC; CDR3: CRGGDGYGYTF
J: TRBJ2-5; size: -; D: TRBD2; V: TRBV30; DNA: TGTGCCTGGAGTCGAACAGAGGGGAGGGCCGAGACCCAGTACTTC; CDR3: CAWSRTEGRAETQYF
J: TRBJ1-2; size: -; D: -; V: TRBV28; DNA: TGTGCCATTACAGTTTTAGACTATGGCTACACCTTC; CDR3: CAITVLDYGYTF
J: TRBJ2-1; size: -; D: TRBD1; V: TRBV7-2; DNA: TGTGCCAGCAGTCCGACAGGGCTAGCCTACAATGAGCAGTTCTTC; CDR3: CASSPTGLAYNEQFF
J: TRBJ2-5; size: few; D: -; V: TRBV19; DNA: TGTGCCAGTAGTATAGTCTCAGGACAGACTCAAGAGACCCAGTACTTC; CDR3: CASSIVSGQTQETQYF
J: TRBJ1-5; size: -; D: -; V: TRBV28; DNA: TGTGCCAGCAGTTTGGCAGGGGTACCTCAGCCCCAGCATTTT; CDR3: CASSLAGVPQPQHF
J: TRBJ2-3; size: -; D: TRBD1; V: TRBV29-1; DNA: TGCAGCGTTGAAATACAGGGGCACACAGATACGCAGTATTTT; CDR3: CSVEIQGHTDTQYF
J: TRBJ2-7; size: -; D: TRBD2; V: TRBV9; DNA: TGTGCCAGCAGCGTAGGACTAGCGGAAAATTACGAGCAGTACTTC; CDR3: CASSVGLAENYEQYF
J: TRBJ1-4; size: once; D: -; V: TRBV5-1; DNA: TGCGCCAGCAGCTTGGGAAGAGGTAATGAAAAACTGTTTTTT; CDR3: CASSLGRGNEKLFF
J: TRBJ2-5; size: -; D: -; V: TRBV10-1; DNA: TGCGCCAGCAGTGACAGTCTAGAGACCCAGTACTTC; CDR3: CASSDSLETQYF
J: TRBJ2-1; size: once; D: TRBD2; V: TRBV5-1; DNA: TGCGCCAGCAGCTTGGAGGGTAGCGGGACCCCCGGCTCCTACAATGAGCAGTTCTTC; CDR3: CASSLEGSGTPGSYNEQFF
J: TRBJ2-1; size: -; D: TRBD2; V: TRBV7-6; DNA: TGTGCCAGCAGCCCCCCATTTGCGGCTAGCGGGGTTAGCTCCTACAATGAGCAGTTCTTC; CDR3: CASSPPFAASGVSSYNEQFF
J: TRBJ2-2; size: -; D: TRBD2; V: TRBV2; DNA: TGTGCCAGCTCGTATACTAGCGGCCGCGCCGGGGAGCTGTTTTTT; CDR3: CASSYTSGRAGELFF
J: TRBJ1-1; size: -; D: TRBD1; V: TRBV28; DNA: TGTGCCAGCAGTCATCGACAGGGACGAGGAACTGAAGCTTTCTTT; CDR3: CASSHRQGRGTEAFF
J: TRBJ2-7; size: -; D: TRBD1; V: TRBV28; DNA: TGTGCCAGCAGTCCCGGGACAGGGGACTACGAGCAGTACTTC; CDR3: CASSPGTGDYEQYF
J: TRBJ1-1; size: -; D: -; V: TRBV19; DNA: TGTGCCAGTAACGAGGTGGCTAGCCACATGAACACTGAAGCTTTCTTT; CDR3: CASNEVASHMNTEAFF
J: TRBJ1-4; size: -; D: -; V: TRBV11-2; DNA: TGTGCCAGCAGCTCCTTCCTCCCGGGATCGGAAAAACTGTTTTTT; CDR3: CASSSFLPGSEKLFF
J: TRBJ2-6; size: once; D: -; V: TRBV28; DNA: TGTGCCAGCAGTTTACAGCGGGTATCGCTCTCTGGGGCCAACGTCCTGACTTTC; CDR3: CASSLQRVSLSGANVLTF
J: TRBJ2-1; size: -; D: TRBD2; V: TRBV5-1; DNA: TGCGCCAGCAGCCCGTTAAGCGGGAGCCCCCTCTACAATGAGCAGTTCTTC; CDR3: CASSPLSGSPLYNEQFF
J: TRBJ2-7; size: -; D: TRBD1; V: TRBV7-2; DNA: TGTGCCAGCAGCATACAGGGGGCCAACGAGCAGTACTTC; CDR3: CASSIQGANEQYF
J: TRBJ2-7; size: -; D: TRBD1; V: TRBV14; DNA: TGTGCCAGCAGCCAAGTCGGACAGGGCACCTACGAGCAGTACTTC; CDR3: CASSQVGQGTYEQYF
J: TRBJ2-1; size: -; D: -; V: TRBV11-3; DNA: TGTGCCAGCAGCTTCGACTATGGGTACAATGAGCAGTTCTTC; CDR3: CASSFDYGYNEQFF
J: TRBJ2-7; size: -; D: -; V: TRBV28; DNA: TGTGCCAGCAGAACAGGGTTGCGCGAGCAGTACTTC; CDR3: CASRTGLREQYF
J: TRBJ2-3; size: -; D: TRBD1; V: TRBV30; DNA: TGTGCCTGGATTGCAGGGGGCGGGGATACGCAGTATTTT; CDR3: CAWIAGGGDTQYF
J: TRBJ2-5; size: once; D: -; V: TRBV27; DNA: TGTGCCAGCAGTCGTGACGGGGTCGCCGAGACCCAGTACTTC; CDR3: CASSRDGVAETQYF
J: TRBJ1-1; size: -; D: -; V: TRBV27; DNA: TGTGCCAGCAGTTCCCTCCAGGGGAACGGGGACACTGAAGCTTTCTTT; CDR3: CASSSLQGNGDTEAFF
J: TRBJ2-7; size: -; D: TRBD1; V: TRBV28; DNA: TGTGCCAGCAGTACAGGGGGCCTCGAGCAGTACTTC; CDR3: CASSTGGLEQYF
J: TRBJ2-1; size: -; D: TRBD1; V: TRBV5-1; DNA: TGCGCCAGCAGCTTGACAGGGGACCCCAATGAGCAGTTCTTC; CDR3: CASSLTGDPNEQFF
J: TRBJ2-7; size: -; D: -; V: TRBV2; DNA: TGTGCCAGCAGTGGAAGTAGCGGAGTCTACGAGCAGTACTTC; CDR3: CASSGSSGVYEQYF
J: TRBJ1-6; size: -; D: -; V: TRBV1; DNA: TGCACCAGCAGCCAAGATTCGGTGCAGGGGGGTAATTCACCCCTCCACTTT; CDR3: CTSSQDSVQGGNSPLHF